A single sample gave rise to the 11 T cell receptor beta chains below, sequenced in a study of blood T cell repertoires in COVID-19. Method: immunoSEQ multiplex PCR; TCRdb's copy keeps in-frame clones and lacks some. The sample lists 130,000 or so clones; around four fifths were seen once. What was sequenced was peripheral blood. These receptors came from a man aged 80 or over with active or convalescent COVID-19.

This chain joins TRBV7-3 and TRBJ2-7; D is possibly TRBD2 (6 bases). V was clipped by 5 bases and J by 0 bases, with 14 bases between them. CDR3 length: 15 residues. The germline CDR1 and CDR2 sequences are SGHTA and FQGTGA. The CDR3 bases are TGTGCCAGCAGCCTCCGGGACTTGAGCTCCTACGAGCAGTACTTC. Amino acids: CASSLRDLSSYEQYF.

This CDR3 reads CASSQGVWRAEAFF. As DNA, the CDR3 is TGCGCCAGCAGCCAAGGCGTTTGGCGGGCTGAAGCTTTCTTT. The chain employs TRBV4-1 and TRBJ1-1, with D hard to call. Trimming took off 1 base at V and 6 bases at J, with 12 bases between the two ends. The CDR3 spans 14 residues. The germline V gene has CDR1 MGHRA and CDR2 YSYEKL.

The sample holds a few counts of this clone. The CDR3 nucleotides are TGTGCCAGCAGCCGGGACTTTAATTCAGATACGCAGTATTTT. This encodes CASSRDFNSDTQYF. This chain links TRBV7-3 with TRBJ2-3; D possibly corresponds to TRBD2 (6 bases). V was cut by 5 bases and J by 4 bases, with 13 bases left in between. This CDR3 is 14 amino acids long. In germline, CDR1 is SGHTA, CDR2 FQGTGA.

This clone turned up a few times. The CDR3 reads CASSFQGSYEQYF. CDR3 DNA: TGTGCCAGCAGCTTTCAGGGCTCCTACGAGCAGTACTTC. V is TRBV5-6 and J is TRBJ2-7; possible D gene TRBD1, 5 bases. Germline CDR1 and CDR2: SGHDT and YYEEEE. The CDR3 spans 13 residues. The V and J ends lost 2 bases and 0 bases respectively, with 6 bases between them.

The chain couples TRBV7-3 to TRBJ2-5, with D tentatively TRBD2 (6 bases). Germline V lookup: CDR1 SGHTA, CDR2 FQGTGA. There are 15 residues in the CDR3. Deletions cut 2 bases from V and 1 base from J, with 11 bases between. The CDR3 coding sequence is TGTGCCAGCAGCTTATGGGAGGCCAGCCAAGAGACCCAGTACTTC. It specifies CASSLWEASQETQYF. Full variable domain (missing parts from reference TRBV7-3 and TRBJ2-5): GAGVSQTPSNKVTEKGKYVELRCDPISGHTALYWYRQSLGQGPEFLIYFQGTGAADDSGLPNDRFFAVRPEGSVSTLKIQRTERGDSAVYLCASSLWEASQETQYFGPGTRLLVL.

V gene TRBV7-2 combines with J gene TRBJ2-3; tentatively, D is TRBD1 (6 bases). CDR1 is SGHTA and CDR2 is FQGNSA in the germline V gene. The CDR3 consists of 15 residues. The V end lost 2 bases, the J end lost 2 bases, and 11 bases lay between the germline ends. CDR3 loop: CASSLRDTYTDTQYF. The CDR3, as DNA: TGTGCCAGCAGCTTAAGGGACACTTACACAGATACGCAGTATTTT.

The rearrangement uses TRBV7-8 and TRBJ1-4; possible D gene TRBD1, 5 bases. From germline, CDR1 is SGHVS and CDR2 FQNEAQ. The CDR3 has 16 amino acids. V gave up 7 bases and J gave up 8 bases, with 23 bases separating them. Written as DNA, the CDR3 is TGTGCCAGCACCTCCCCTAAGGGCTCCGGGGGGGAAAAACTGTTTTTT. The encoded protein is CASTSPKGSGGEKLFF.

The chain uses TRBV3-1 (or the pseudogene TRBV3-2) and TRBJ2-7; 10 bases agree with TRBD1. V was pared by 5 bases and J by 2 bases, with 9 bases of the junction left unmatched. Germline assignment: CDR1 LGHDT and CDR2 YNNKEL (reference sequence). This CDR3 has 16 residues. The CDR3 nucleotides read TGTGCCAGCAGCATCCGGGACAGGGGAGATCCCTACGAGCAGTACTTC. This gives the protein CASSIRDRGDPYEQYF.

This clone has just one count. The chain is built from TRBV7-8 and TRBJ1-2; D gene ambiguous. Per germline, CDR1 SGHVS and CDR2 FQNEAQ. V was clipped by 0 bases and J by 8 bases, with 7 bases between them. The CDR3 is made up of 12 amino acids. Written as DNA, the CDR3 is TGTGCCAGCAGCTTAGCGCTCGGGGGCTACACCTTC. Translated: CASSLALGGYTF.

This clone showed up just once. The chain joins TRBV11-2 to TRBJ2-7; D might be TRBD1 (6 bases). V was shortened by 4 bases and J by 2 bases, with 18 bases between the two germline ends. In germline, CDR1 is SGHAT, CDR2 FQNNGV. The CDR3 totals 16 residues. CDR3 residues: CASSSVGQSHPYEQYF. As DNA, the CDR3 is TGTGCCAGCAGCTCAGTCGGACAGAGCCATCCCTACGAGCAGTACTTC.

The chain has TRBV6-5 and TRBJ2-1; 7 bases fit TRBD2. The ends lost 7 bases at V and 3 bases at J; junction bases unmatched: 6. CDR1 MNHEY and CDR2 SVGAGI come from the germline V gene. The CDR3 extends over 14 amino acids. The chain's CDR3 is CASTKAGYYNEQFF. CDR3 nucleotide sequence: TGTGCCAGCACCAAAGCGGGATACTACAATGAGCAGTTCTTC.